In its sample, the clone carrying this T cell receptor beta chain was seen many times. Its antigen is unidentified. This CDR3 has 14 amino acids. V was cut by 6 bases and J by 0 bases, with 6 bases left in between. The germline CDR1 and CDR2 sequences are MNHEY and SMNVEV (reference sequence). Healthy Caucasians from Russia aged roughly 6 to 95 served as donors. Isolated PBMCs totaled at least 7 million in each sample. This sample was included in a study of blood T cells in healthy people across ages. Study observations and caveats: In these data, TCR beta diversity tracked strongly with naive T cell percentage.

It was with a sample-barcoded 5' primer and a J-beta primer mix that a second PCR of about 7 to 12 cycles was run. TCRdb passed the 5' RACE reads through MiXCR, listing each CDR3 protein once. The sample has about 650,000 distinct CDR3 sequences; approximately 52% are singletons. The chain employs TRBV27 and TRBJ2-6; D gene unclear. The sequenced sample was blood. The sequence was obtained from a woman older than 75 in good health. CDR3 in amino acids: CASRKFSGANVLTF. In nucleotides, the CDR3 is TGTGCCAGCAGAAAATTCTCTGGGGCCAACGTCCTGACTTTC.